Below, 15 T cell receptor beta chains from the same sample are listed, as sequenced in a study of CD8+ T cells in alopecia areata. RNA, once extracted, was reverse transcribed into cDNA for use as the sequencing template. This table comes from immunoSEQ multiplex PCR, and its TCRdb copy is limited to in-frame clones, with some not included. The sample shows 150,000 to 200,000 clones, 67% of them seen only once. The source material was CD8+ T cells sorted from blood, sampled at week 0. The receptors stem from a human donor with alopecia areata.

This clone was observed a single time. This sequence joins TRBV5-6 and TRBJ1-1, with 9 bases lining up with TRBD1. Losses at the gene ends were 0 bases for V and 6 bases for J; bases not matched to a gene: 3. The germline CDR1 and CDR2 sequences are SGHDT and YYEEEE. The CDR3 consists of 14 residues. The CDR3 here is CASSLGQGVAEAFF. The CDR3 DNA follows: TGTGCCAGCAGCTTGGGACAGGGGGTCGCTGAAGCTTTCTTT.

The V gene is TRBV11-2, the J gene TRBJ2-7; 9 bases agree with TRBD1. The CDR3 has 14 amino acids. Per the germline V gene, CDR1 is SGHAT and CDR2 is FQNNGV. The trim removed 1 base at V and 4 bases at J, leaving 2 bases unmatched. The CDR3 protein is CASSLGTGEYEQYF. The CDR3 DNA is TGTGCCAGCAGCTTAGGGACAGGGGAATACGAGCAGTACTTC. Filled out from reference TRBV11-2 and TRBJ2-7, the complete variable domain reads EAGVAQSPRYKIIEKRQSVAFWCNPISGHATLYWYQQILGQGPKLLIQFQNNGVVDDSQLPKDRFSAERLKGVDSTLKIQPAKLEDSAVYLCASSLGTGEYEQYFGPGTRLTVT.

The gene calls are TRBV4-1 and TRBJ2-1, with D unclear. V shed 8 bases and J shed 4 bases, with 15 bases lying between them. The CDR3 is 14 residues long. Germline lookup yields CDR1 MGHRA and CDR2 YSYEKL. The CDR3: CASSLRNSYNEQFF. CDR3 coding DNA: TGCGCCAGCTCCCTACGGAATTCGTACAATGAGCAGTTCTTC.

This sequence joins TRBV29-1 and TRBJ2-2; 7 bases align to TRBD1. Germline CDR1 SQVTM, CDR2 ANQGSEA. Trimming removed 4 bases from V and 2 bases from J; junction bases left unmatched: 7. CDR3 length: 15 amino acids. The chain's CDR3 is CSVAGTDLNTGELFF. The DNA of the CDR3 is TGCAGCGTTGCCGGGACAGACCTTAACACCGGGGAGCTGTTTTTT.

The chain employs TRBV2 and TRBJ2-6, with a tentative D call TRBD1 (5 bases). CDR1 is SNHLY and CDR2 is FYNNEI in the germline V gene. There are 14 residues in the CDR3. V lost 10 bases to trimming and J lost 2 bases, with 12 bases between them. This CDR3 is CATHQGAGANVLTF. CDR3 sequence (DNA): TGTGCCACCCACCAGGGTGCTGGGGCCAACGTCCTGACTTTC. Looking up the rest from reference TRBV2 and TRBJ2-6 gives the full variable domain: EPEVTQTPSHQVTQMGQEVILRCVPISNHLYFYWYRQILGQKVEFLVSFYNNEISEKSEIFDDQFSVERPDGSNFTLKIRSTKLEDSAMYFCATHQGAGANVLTFGAGSRLTVL.

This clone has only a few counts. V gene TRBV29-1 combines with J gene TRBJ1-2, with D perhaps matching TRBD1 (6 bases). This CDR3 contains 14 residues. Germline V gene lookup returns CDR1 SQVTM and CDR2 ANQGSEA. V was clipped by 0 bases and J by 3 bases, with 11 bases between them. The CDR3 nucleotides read TGCAGCGTTGAAGATGAGCAGGGGCACTATGGCTACACCTTC. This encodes CSVEDEQGHYGYTF. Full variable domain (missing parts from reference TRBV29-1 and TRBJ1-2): SAVISQKPSRDICQRGTSLTIQCQVDSQVTMMFWYRQQPGQSLTLIATANQGSEATYESGFVIDKFPISRPNLTFSTLTVSNMSPEDSSIYLCSVEDEQGHYGYTFGSGTRLTVV.

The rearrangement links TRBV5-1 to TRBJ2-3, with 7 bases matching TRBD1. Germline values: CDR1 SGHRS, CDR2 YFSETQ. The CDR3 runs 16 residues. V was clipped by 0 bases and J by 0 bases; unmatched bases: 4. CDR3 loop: CASSLAGDSSTDTQYF. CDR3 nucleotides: TGCGCCAGCAGCTTGGCTGGGGACAGTAGCACAGATACGCAGTATTTT.

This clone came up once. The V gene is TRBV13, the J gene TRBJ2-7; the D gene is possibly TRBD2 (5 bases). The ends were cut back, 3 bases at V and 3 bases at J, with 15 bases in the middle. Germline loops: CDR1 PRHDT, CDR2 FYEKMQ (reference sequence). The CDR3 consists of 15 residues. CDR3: CASSFSWGEDYEQYF. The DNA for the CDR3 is TGTGCCAGCAGCTTTAGTTGGGGAGAGGACTACGAGCAGTACTTC.

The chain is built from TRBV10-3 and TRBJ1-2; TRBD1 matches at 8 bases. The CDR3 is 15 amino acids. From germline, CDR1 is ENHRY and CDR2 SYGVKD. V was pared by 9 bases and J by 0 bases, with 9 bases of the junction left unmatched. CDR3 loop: CAILGQGGPNYGYTF. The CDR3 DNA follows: TGTGCCATTTTAGGACAGGGCGGCCCTAACTATGGCTACACCTTC.

CDR3 DNA: TGCAGCGTTCCGACTAGCGGGTTCGCAGATACGCAGTATTTT. This codes for CSVPTSGFADTQYF. The chain links TRBV29-1 to TRBJ2-3; 10 positions match TRBD2. Per the germline V gene, CDR1 is SQVTM and CDR2 is ANQGSEA. J was trimmed by 4 bases and V by 5 bases; bases with no gene match: 6. CDR3 length: 14 amino acids.

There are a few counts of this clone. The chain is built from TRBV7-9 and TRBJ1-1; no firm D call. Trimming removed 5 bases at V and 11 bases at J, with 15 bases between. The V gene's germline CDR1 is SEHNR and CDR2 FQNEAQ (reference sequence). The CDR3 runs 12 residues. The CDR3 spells CASSARQVDAFF. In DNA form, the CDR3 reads TGTGCCAGCAGCGCCCGCCAGGTCGATGCTTTCTTT.

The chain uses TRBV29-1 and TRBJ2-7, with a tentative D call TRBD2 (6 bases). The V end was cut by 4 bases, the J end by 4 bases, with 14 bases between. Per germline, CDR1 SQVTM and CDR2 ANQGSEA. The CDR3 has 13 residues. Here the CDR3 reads CSVVSPREYEQYF. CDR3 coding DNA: TGCAGCGTTGTATCCCCGCGGGAATACGAGCAGTACTTC.

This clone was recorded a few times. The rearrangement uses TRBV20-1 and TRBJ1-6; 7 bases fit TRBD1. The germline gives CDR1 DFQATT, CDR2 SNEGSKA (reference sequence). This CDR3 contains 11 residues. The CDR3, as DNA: TGCGGACCCGACAGGGAATCACCCCTCCACTTT. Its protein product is CGPDRESPLHF.

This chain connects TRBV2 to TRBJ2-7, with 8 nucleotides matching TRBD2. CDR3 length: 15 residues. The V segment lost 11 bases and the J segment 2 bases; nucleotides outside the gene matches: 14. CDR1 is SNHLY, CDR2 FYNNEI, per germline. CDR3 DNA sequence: TGTGCCTCACAAGCCCGTAGCGGGACTCCCTACGAGCAGTACTTC. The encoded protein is CASQARSGTPYEQYF.

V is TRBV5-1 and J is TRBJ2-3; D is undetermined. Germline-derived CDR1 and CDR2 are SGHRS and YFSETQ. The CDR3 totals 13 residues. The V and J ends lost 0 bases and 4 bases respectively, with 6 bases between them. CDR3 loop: CASSLGSPDTQYF. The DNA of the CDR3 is TGCGCCAGCAGCTTGGGCAGCCCAGATACGCAGTATTTT.